Listed below are T cell receptor beta chains from one sample, sequenced in a study of CD4 T cell repertoires in COVID-19. Some clones are missing from TCRdb's copy, which holds only in-frame ones; the method was immunoSEQ multiplex PCR. The sample yields about 25,000 clones, 85% to 95% seen once. Sequenced material: circulating follicular helper CD4+ T cells (cTfh) from blood, taken before the COVID-19 pandemic. Receptors originate from a human donor who had COVID-19. CDR3s include the opening cysteine and the closing phenylalanine or tryptophan. The D gene is left open where the match is weak. Where a row states a size, it is once, few, many or the class of an expanded clone; other rows omit it.

V	J	D	length	size	CDR3	DNA
TRBV6-1	TRBJ2-2	-	14	-	CASVPNLNTGELFF	TGTGCCAGCGTCCCGAACCTAAACACCGGGGAGCTGTTTTTT
TRBV10-3	TRBJ1-2	-	15	once	CAATGVGGANYGYTF	TGTGCCGCGACCGGGGTAGGGGGGGCTAACTATGGCTACACCTTC
TRBV28	TRBJ2-4	TRBD1	14	-	CASSSGTVKNIQYF	TGTGCCAGCAGTTCCGGGACAGTCAAAAACATTCAGTACTTC
TRBV19	TRBJ1-1	TRBD1	14	-	CASRGGQLNTEAFF	TGTGCCAGTAGAGGGGGACAGTTAAACACTGAAGCTTTCTTT
TRBV29-1	TRBJ1-2	-	15	-	CSVLLQGRLNYGYTF	TGCAGCGTCCTCCTGCAAGGCCGACTTAACTATGGCTACACCTTC
TRBV5-6	TRBJ1-1	-	15	-	CASGPQGRKNTEAFF	TGTGCCAGCGGCCCTCAGGGCAGGAAGAACACTGAAGCTTTCTTT
TRBV29-1	TRBJ2-1	TRBD2	14	-	CSARTSGGVNEQFF	TGCAGCGCCCGGACTAGCGGGGGGGTCAATGAGCAGTTCTTC
TRBV7-3	TRBJ2-1	-	14	-	CASSATGVSNEQFF	TGTGCCAGCAGCGCGACGGGGGTTAGCAATGAGCAGTTCTTC
TRBV6-1	TRBJ1-1	TRBD1	15	-	CASSQRTGKNTEAFF	TGTGCCAGCAGTCAGCGGACAGGGAAGAACACTGAAGCTTTCTTT
TRBV5-1	TRBJ2-5	TRBD2	16	-	CASSFISGGYQETQYF	TGCGCCAGCAGCTTTATTAGCGGGGGGTATCAAGAGACCCAGTACTTC
TRBV23-1	TRBJ1-4	TRBD1	15	-	CASSSWTGVNEKLFF	TGCGCCAGCAGTTCCTGGACAGGAGTAAATGAAAAACTGTTTTTT
TRBV7-9	TRBJ2-3	-	15	-	CASTPKARSTDTQYF	TGTGCCAGCACCCCCAAGGCGCGGAGCACAGATACGCAGTATTTT
TRBV6-6	TRBJ2-1	TRBD1	15	-	CASSPPRTGNNEQFF	TGTGCCAGCAGCCCCCCCAGGACAGGGAACAATGAGCAGTTCTTC
TRBV30	TRBJ2-3	-	15	-	CAWSVRGTLGDTQYF	TGTGCCTGGAGTGTACGCGGGACGCTGGGAGATACGCAGTATTTT
TRBV18	TRBJ2-1	-	14	-	CASSPSPGDNEQFF	TGTGCCAGCTCACCATCCCCGGGAGACAATGAGCAGTTCTTC
TRBV6-1	TRBJ1-2	TRBD1	12	-	CASKGTGPDYTF	TGTGCCAGCAAGGGGACAGGGCCAGACTACACCTTC
TRBV7-9	TRBJ1-2	-	14	-	CASSTNSGVRGYTF	TGTGCCAGCAGCACAAATTCAGGGGTACGTGGCTACACCTTC
TRBV10-1	TRBJ2-2	TRBD1	15	-	CASRLETGTTGELFF	TGCGCCAGCAGACTGGAGACAGGGACCACCGGGGAGCTGTTTTTT
TRBV7-8	TRBJ1-5	TRBD1	15	once	CASSSGQFSNQPQHF	TGTGCCAGCAGCTCGGGACAGTTTAGCAATCAGCCCCAGCATTTT
TRBV15	TRBJ2-6	-	16	-	CATSRHQGSGANVLTF	TGTGCCACCAGCAGACATCAGGGGTCTGGGGCCAACGTCCTGACTTTC
TRBV10-1	TRBJ2-7	-	13	-	CASSESIPGEQYF	TGCGCCAGCAGTGAGTCGATACCGGGCGAGCAGTACTTC
TRBV4-1	TRBJ2-7	-	15	-	CASSQDQGWEYEQYF	TGCGCCAGCAGCCAAGACCAGGGGTGGGAGTACGAGCAGTACTTC
TRBV10-1	TRBJ2-7	TRBD2	16	-	CASSGRTSGRYDEQYF	TGCGCCAGCAGTGGACGGACTAGCGGGAGGTATGACGAGCAGTACTTC
TRBV11-2	TRBJ2-5	TRBD2	13	-	CASSRGGPETQYF	TGTGCCAGCAGCCGGGGGGGCCCAGAGACCCAGTACTTC
TRBV12-5	TRBJ1-5	-	16	-	CASGLVRQSSDQPQHF	TGTGCTAGTGGTTTGGTAAGGCAGTCTAGCGATCAGCCCCAGCATTTT
TRBV5-4	TRBJ1-2	TRBD1	14	-	CASGATGVRYGYTF	TGTGCCAGCGGGGCTACAGGGGTCAGGTATGGCTACACCTTC
TRBV5-6	TRBJ2-2	-	14	few	CASSSFLATGELFF	TGTGCCAGCAGCTCCTTTCTGGCTACCGGGGAGCTGTTTTTT
TRBV28	TRBJ2-5	TRBD1	14	once	CASTETGGKETQYF	TGTGCCAGCACCGAGACAGGGGGCAAAGAGACCCAGTACTTC
TRBV10-1	TRBJ2-5	TRBD2	16	-	CASSESVLALKETQYF	TGCGCCAGCAGTGAGTCCGTACTAGCGTTAAAAGAGACCCAGTACTTC
TRBV28	TRBJ1-2	TRBD1	14	once	CASSLPGTALGYTF	TGTGCCAGCAGTTTACCCGGGACAGCCCTTGGCTACACCTTC
TRBV2	TRBJ1-1	-	15	-	CASSPLGGMNTEAFF	TGTGCCAGCAGCCCTCTTGGGGGGATGAACACTGAAGCTTTCTTT
TRBV27	TRBJ2-7	TRBD2	14	-	CASSLRLAGGEQYF	TGTGCCAGCAGCCTTAGACTAGCGGGAGGAGAGCAGTACTTC
TRBV2	TRBJ1-4	-	12	-	CASSYRGEKLFF	TGTGCCAGCAGTTATCGAGGAGAAAAACTGTTTTTT
TRBV11-2	TRBJ2-5	TRBD2	16	-	CASATGKRGGQETQYF	TGTGCCAGCGCTACTGGAAAGCGGGGGGGACAAGAGACCCAGTACTTC
TRBV5-1	TRBJ2-3	TRBD2	14	-	CASALAGPTDTQYF	TGCGCCAGCGCCTTAGCGGGGCCCACAGATACGCAGTATTTT
TRBV29-1	TRBJ2-1	-	11	-	CSVEIEAKQFF	TGCAGCGTTGAAATCGAAGCAAAGCAGTTCTTC
TRBV5-4	TRBJ2-1	-	15	-	CASSLDPSSYNEQFF	TGTGCCAGCAGCTTGGACCCTAGCTCCTACAATGAGCAGTTCTTC
TRBV19	TRBJ2-2	-	13	-	CASTGARTGELFF	TGTGCCAGTACTGGGGCCCGAACCGGGGAGCTGTTTTTT
TRBV19	TRBJ2-7	-	14	few	CASSIGPNNYEQYF	TGTGCCAGTAGTATCGGTCCGAATAACTACGAGCAGTACTTC
TRBV2	TRBJ2-7	-	12	-	CASSQLAYEQYF	TGTGCCAGCAGTCAACTAGCCTACGAGCAGTACTTC
TRBV5-6	TRBJ1-2	TRBD1	15	-	CASSSYRGRNYGYTF	TGTGCCAGCAGCTCCTACAGGGGGCGCAACTATGGCTACACCTTC
TRBV5-1	TRBJ2-3	-	15	once	CASSFSGRDTDTQYF	TGCGCCAGCAGCTTTTCCGGCAGGGACACAGATACGCAGTATTTT
TRBV5-1	TRBJ1-2	TRBD1	12	-	CASSPGQGDYTF	TGCGCCAGCAGCCCAGGACAGGGTGACTACACCTTC
TRBV12-5	TRBJ1-1	-	13	-	CASGPSTDTEAFF	TGTGCTAGTGGGCCATCCACGGACACTGAAGCTTTCTTT
TRBV12-5	TRBJ1-6	TRBD1	19	-	CASGLDHLLRQGSGSPLHF	TGTGCTAGTGGTTTGGACCACCTACTCCGACAGGGGTCAGGGTCACCCCTCCACTTT
TRBV5-4	TRBJ1-5	-	13	-	CASSLDRNQPQHF	TGTGCCAGCAGCTTGGATCGGAATCAGCCCCAGCATTTT
TRBV28	TRBJ2-1	-	13	-	CASNKPSTNEQFF	TGTGCCAGCAACAAACCCTCGACAAACGAGCAGTTCTTC
TRBV5-1	TRBJ2-7	-	15	-	CASSFSGTLSYEQYF	TGCGCCAGCAGCTTCTCCGGGACATTATCCTACGAGCAGTACTTC
TRBV5-6	TRBJ2-1	-	16	-	CASSLDGRGPYNEQFF	TGTGCCAGCAGCTTGGACGGGAGAGGGCCCTACAATGAGCAGTTCTTC
TRBV28	TRBJ2-7	-	15	-	CASNPTGKGDNEQYF	TGTGCCAGCAACCCCACCGGGAAGGGAGACAACGAGCAGTACTTC
TRBV4-2	TRBJ2-1	TRBD2	16	few	CASSQDNGGNYNEQFF	TGTGCCAGCAGCCAAGATAACGGGGGGAACTACAATGAGCAGTTCTTC
TRBV2	TRBJ1-2	TRBD1	15	once	CARAFPNRDSGGYTF	TGTGCCAGAGCCTTCCCGAACCGGGACAGTGGCGGCTACACCTTC
TRBV19	TRBJ2-7	TRBD1	15	-	CASSDWVRGIDEQYF	TGTGCCAGTAGTGATTGGGTCAGGGGGATCGACGAGCAGTACTTC
TRBV6-5	TRBJ2-6	-	16	-	CASSLVGLSGANVLTF	TGTGCCAGCAGTTTAGTCGGTCTCTCTGGGGCCAACGTCCTGACTTTC
TRBV18	TRBJ1-2	TRBD1	16	-	CASSPPRTGGPYGYTF	TGTGCCAGCTCACCACCCAGGACAGGGGGACCCTATGGCTACACCTTC